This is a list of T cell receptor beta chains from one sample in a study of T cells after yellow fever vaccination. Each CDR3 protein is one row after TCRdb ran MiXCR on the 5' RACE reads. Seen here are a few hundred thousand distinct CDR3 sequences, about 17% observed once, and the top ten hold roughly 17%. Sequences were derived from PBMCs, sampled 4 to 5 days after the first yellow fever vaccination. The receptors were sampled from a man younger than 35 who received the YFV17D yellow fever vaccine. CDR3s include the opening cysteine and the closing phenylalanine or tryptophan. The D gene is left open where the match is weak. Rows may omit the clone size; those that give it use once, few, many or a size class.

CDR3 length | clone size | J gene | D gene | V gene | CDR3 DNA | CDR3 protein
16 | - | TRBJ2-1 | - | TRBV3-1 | TGTGCCAGCAGCCAAGGTGCAGGGAATTTTTACAATGAGCAGTTCTTC | CASSQGAGNFYNEQFF
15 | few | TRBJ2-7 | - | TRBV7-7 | TGTGCCAGCAGCTTAGGGGCAGGGCAAGACTACGAGCAGTACTTC | CASSLGAGQDYEQYF
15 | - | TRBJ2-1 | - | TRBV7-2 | TGTGCCAGCAGCTTAGCGTCCTGGGGGTATAATGAGCAGTTCTTC | CASSLASWGYNEQFF
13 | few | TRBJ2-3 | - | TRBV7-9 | TGTGCCAGCAGCTTCCCCTCATCAGATACGCAGTATTTT | CASSFPSSDTQYF
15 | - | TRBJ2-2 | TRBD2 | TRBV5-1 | TGCGCCAGCAGCTTGGCCGGGACTAGGGCCGGGGAGCTGTTTTTT | CASSLAGTRAGELFF
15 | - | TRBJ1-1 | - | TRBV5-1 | TGCGCCAGCAGCTTCCAGGGACGGGCGGGCGCTGAAGCTTTCTTT | CASSFQGRAGAEAFF
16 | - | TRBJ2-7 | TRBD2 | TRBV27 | TGTGCCAGCAGCCGCGGGACTAGCGGGAACTCCTACGAGCAGTACTTC | CASSRGTSGNSYEQYF
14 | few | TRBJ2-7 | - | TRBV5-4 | TGTGCCAGCAGCTTGGCAGGGTCGGCGTCCGAGCAGTACTTC | CASSLAGSASEQYF
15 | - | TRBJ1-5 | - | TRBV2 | TGTGCCAGTGGGAGAACGGGGGGTTCGAATCAGCCCCAGCATTTT | CASGRTGGSNQPQHF
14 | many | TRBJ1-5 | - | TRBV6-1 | TGTGCCAGCAGTGAGGCTAGTGGCAATCAGCCCCAGCATTTT | CASSEASGNQPQHF
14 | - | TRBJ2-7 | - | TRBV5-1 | TGCGCCAGCAGACCAACAGGGCTACTCTACGAGCAGTACTTC | CASRPTGLLYEQYF
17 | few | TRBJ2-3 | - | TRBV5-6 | TGTGCCAGCTGGGTCGGGTACTCTTTCTGGGGTCAAGATACGCAGTATTTT | CASWVGYSFWGQDTQYF
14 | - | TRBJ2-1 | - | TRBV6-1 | TGTGCCAGCAGTGAAGATGGCAGATACAATGAGCAGTTCTTC | CASSEDGRYNEQFF
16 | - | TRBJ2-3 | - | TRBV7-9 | TGTGCCAGCAGCTTAGCCACGGTCCGAGTCACAGATACGCAGTATTTT | CASSLATVRVTDTQYF
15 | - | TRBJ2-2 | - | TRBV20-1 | TGCAGTGCTAGGCTGTTAGGGGGAAGCACCGGGGAGCTGTTTTTT | CSARLLGGSTGELFF
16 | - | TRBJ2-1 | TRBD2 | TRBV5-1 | TGCGCCAGCAGCTCCTCCGGAGGACTAGCGGGAAATGAGCAGTTCTTC | CASSSSGGLAGNEQFF
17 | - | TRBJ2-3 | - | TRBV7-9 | TGTGCCAGCAGCCCAGGGGTCCTAGCGGCTAGCACAGATACGCAGTATTTT | CASSPGVLAASTDTQYF
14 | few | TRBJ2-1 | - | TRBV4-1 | TGCGCCAGCAGCCAAGAAAGAACTACCAAAGTGCAGTTCTTC | CASSQERTTKVQFF
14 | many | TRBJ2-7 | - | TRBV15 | TGTGCCACCAGCAGAGGATTTAGCTCCTACGAGCAGTACTTC | CATSRGFSSYEQYF
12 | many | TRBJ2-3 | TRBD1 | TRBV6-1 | TGTGCCAGCAGGACAGGGGCAGATACGCAGTATTTT | CASRTGADTQYF
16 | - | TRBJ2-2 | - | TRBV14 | TGTGCCAGCAGCCGACGCCGACCGGGGTGGTCCGGGGAGCTGTTTTTT | CASSRRRPGWSGELFF
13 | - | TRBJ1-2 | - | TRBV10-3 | TGTGCCATCAGTGGCAGGGAAGTTCATGGCTACACCTTC | CAISGREVHGYTF
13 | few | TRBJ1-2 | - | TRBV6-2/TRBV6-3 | TGTGCCAGCAGTCACAGGCCCCCCTATGGCTACACCTTC | CASSHRPPYGYTF
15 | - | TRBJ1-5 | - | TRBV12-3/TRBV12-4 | TGTGCCAGCAGTTCTCTAGGGGTAAGAGATCAGCCCCAGCATTTT | CASSSLGVRDQPQHF
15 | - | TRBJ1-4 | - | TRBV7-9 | TGTGCCAGCAGCTTAACCCTAGGGGCTAATGAAAAACTGTTTTTT | CASSLTLGANEKLFF
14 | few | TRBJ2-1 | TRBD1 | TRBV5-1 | TGCGCCAGCAGCCCACTCACAGGGGTCGATGAGCAGTTCTTC | CASSPLTGVDEQFF
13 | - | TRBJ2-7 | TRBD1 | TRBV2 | TGTGCCAGCAGACAGGGGGCCCTCTACGAGCAGTACTTC | CASRQGALYEQYF
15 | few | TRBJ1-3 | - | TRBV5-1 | TGCGCCAGCAGCCCGGCCCCGGCCTCTGGAAACACCATATATTTT | CASSPAPASGNTIYF
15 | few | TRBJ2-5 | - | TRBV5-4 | TGTGCCAGCAGCTTGGGCAGGGGAGGAGGAGAGACCCAGTACTTC | CASSLGRGGGETQYF
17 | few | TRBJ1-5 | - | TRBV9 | TGTGCCAGCAGCGTAGCTTGGGGACGGGTTTTCCGACAGCCCCAGCATTTT | CASSVAWGRVFRQPQHF
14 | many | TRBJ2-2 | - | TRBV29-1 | TGCAGCGCTAAGAGTGGTAGAGACACCGGGGAGCTGTTTTTT | CSAKSGRDTGELFF
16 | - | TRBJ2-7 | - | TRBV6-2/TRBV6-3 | TGTGCCAGCAGTTCCTCGCGACGCGGGCGGTCTTACGAGCAGTACTTC | CASSSSRRGRSYEQYF
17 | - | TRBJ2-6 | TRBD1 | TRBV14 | TGTGCCAGCAGCGTCCGGGACAGGGGATCTGGGGCCAACGTCCTGACTTTC | CASSVRDRGSGANVLTF
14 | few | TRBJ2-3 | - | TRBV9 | TGTGCCAGCAGCGGCAACACCCTCACAGATACGCAGTATTTT | CASSGNTLTDTQYF
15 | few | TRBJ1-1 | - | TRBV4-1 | TGCGCCAGCAGCCAACCACAGAGCTTGAACACTGAAGCTTTCTTT | CASSQPQSLNTEAFF
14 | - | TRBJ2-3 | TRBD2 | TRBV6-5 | TGTGCCAGCAGTTACATGGCGGGGGGAGATACGCAGTATTTT | CASSYMAGGDTQYF
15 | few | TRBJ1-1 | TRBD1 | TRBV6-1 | TGTGCCAGTCAGGGGGGGACAGGGATGAACACTGAAGCTTTCTTT | CASQGGTGMNTEAFF
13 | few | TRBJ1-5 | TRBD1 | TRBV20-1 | TGCAGTGCTGGGGGACAGGGGGATCAGCCCCAGCATTTT | CSAGGQGDQPQHF
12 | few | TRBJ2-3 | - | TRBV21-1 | TGTGCCGCAATCGGGAGCACAGATACGCAGTATTTT | CAAIGSTDTQYF
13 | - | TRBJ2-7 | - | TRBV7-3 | TGTGCCAGCAGCTTAACGGGGCAAACCGAGCAGTACTTC | CASSLTGQTEQYF
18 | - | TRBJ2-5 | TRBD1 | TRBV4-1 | TGCGCCAGCAGCCAAGACCACACAGGGGTTACTTCGGAAGAGACCCAGTACTTC | CASSQDHTGVTSEETQYF
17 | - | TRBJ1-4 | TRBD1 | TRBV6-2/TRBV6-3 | TGTGCCAGCTTCCGTGGGACAGGGGGCGTCCCGAATGAAAAACTGTTTTTT | CASFRGTGGVPNEKLFF
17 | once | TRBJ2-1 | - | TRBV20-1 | TGCAGTGCTAGAAAGTGGGGGTCTGCTCGCTCCTACAATGAGCAGTTCTTC | CSARKWGSARSYNEQFF
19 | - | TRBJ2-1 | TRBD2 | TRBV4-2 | TGTGCCAGCAGCCAAGGGCCCCCTAGCGGGGGTTTCTCCTACAATGAGCAGTTCTTC | CASSQGPPSGGFSYNEQFF
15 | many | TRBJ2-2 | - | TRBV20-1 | TGCAGTGCTACTAGCGAACAGGCGAACACCGGGGAGCTGTTTTTT | CSATSEQANTGELFF
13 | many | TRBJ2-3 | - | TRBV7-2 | TGTGCCAGCAAGGGTCGGGGCACAGATACGCAGTATTTT | CASKGRGTDTQYF
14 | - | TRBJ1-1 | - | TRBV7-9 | TGTGCCAGCAGCTCCAGGGCAGGGCGGACTGAAGCTTTCTTT | CASSSRAGRTEAFF